Included here is one TCR beta chain sequence, with context. What it recognizes is unknown. The data are from a study of T cells after posttransplantation cyclophosphamide. General study findings and limits: TRB overlap between skin or GI tissue T cells and blood was limited. Later post-transplant blood repertoires were often dominated by donor CD8+ memory clones. TRB clonality was highly associated with recipient CMV seropositivity and reactivation.

The CDR3 is made up of 15 amino acids. V was pared by 5 bases and J by 5 bases, with 18 bases between. From germline, CDR1 is LNHDA and CDR2 SQIVND (reference sequence). Some clones are missing from TCRdb's copy, which holds only in-frame ones; the method was immunoSEQ multiplex PCR. The sample holds around 22,000 clones, more than 70% seen once. Control samples came 1 year after myeloablative marrow transplants with methotrexate plus calcineurin inhibitor. Here the sequenced sample was PBMCs, taken after an allogeneic stem cell transplant with a calcineurin inhibitor and methotrexate. The clonotype was recovered from a female patient aged 50-59 years who received an allogeneic stem cell transplant from an unrelated donor, was CMV-positive, and had chronic GVHD only. Some T cells here may be from the graft donor. The chain links TRBV19 to TRBJ2-5, with TRBD2 as a possible D gene (5 bases). CDR3 coding DNA: TGTGCCAGTAGTGCCGTCACGGGAAACTCCGAGACCCAGTACTTC. It encodes CASSAVTGNSETQYF.